This T cell receptor beta chain originates from a study of radiation and T cells in renal cell carcinoma. Study outcomes and limitations: Pretreatment tumor biopsies were lacking, so baseline clonotypes are unknown. In blood, top tumor clones expanded by 2 weeks, shrinking by 4.

Only one count was recorded for this clone. The antigen is not known. Sequencing was performed with immunoSEQ multiplex PCR; in TCRdb, only in-frame clones are kept and a portion is missing. Found here are about 130,000 clones, roughly four fifths of them singletons; the top ten hold around 2%. CDR1 SGHAT and CDR2 FQNNGV come from the germline V gene. V was trimmed by 1 base and J by 8 bases, leaving 20 bases between them. This CDR3 is 16 amino acids long. The time point here: blood 2 weeks post-SBRT. Described treatment: 15 Gy SBRT to primary tumor, nephrectomy 4 weeks later. The TCR comes from a woman aged 55-75 years with renal cell carcinoma. The material was blood, obtained from a patient whose treatment included radiotherapy and nephrectomy. This chain connects TRBV11-2 to TRBJ1-2; D not certain. The CDR3 loop is CASSLAPRPAGDGYTF. Written as DNA, the CDR3 is TGTGCCAGCAGCTTAGCCCCCCGACCCGCCGGAGACGGCTACACCTTC.